This TCR beta chain derives from a study of CXCR3-negative and CXCR3-positive naive CD8 T cells. Findings and limits, study-wide: The naive subsets expressed comparable surface CD5, and the authors inferred TCR strength from TRB CDR3 properties. Researchers report CXCR3 expression partially decreased after cryopreservation, with fresh PBMCs used in most assays. Compared with CXCR3-negative naive cells, CXCR3-positive naive cells showed more hydrophobic TRB CDR3s. Naive CXCR3-positive and CXCR3-negative cells shared similar TRBV-TRBJ usage, unlike memory cells.

Libraries were UMI-labeled 5' RACE TRB cDNA. TCRdb reanalyzed the 5' RACE reads, giving one entry per CDR3 protein sequence and no DNA. The data show more than 65,000 distinct CDR3 sequences, and the top ten clones hold roughly 1.5%. CDR3 length: 15 residues. Germline-derived CDR1 and CDR2 are SGHTA and FQGTGA. With regard to this clonotype: Antigen: not known.

What was sequenced was naive CXCR3- CD8+ T cells from blood. Subset reported: CD45RO-CCR7+CD27+CD95- naive CD8+ T cells lacking CXCR3 (TNR3-). The sequence was obtained from a human donor in good health. Some clones in this sample may be carry-over from other donors' samples. This chain uses TRBV7-3 with TRBJ1-1; TCRdb's D call of TRBD1 is untestable without DNA. The CDR3 spells CASSVMGQGNTEAFF. The full variable domain, rest sourced from reference TRBV7-3 and TRBJ1-1, is GAGVSQTPSNKVTEKGKYVELRCDPISGHTALYWYRQSLGQGPEFLIYFQGTGAADDSGLPNDRFFAVRPEGSVSTLKIQRTERGDSAVYLCASSVMGQGNTEAFFGQGTRLTVV.